Listed below are T cell receptor beta chains from one sample, sequenced in a study of blood T cells in healthy people across ages. Via MiXCR, TCRdb re-called the 5' RACE reads, giving one row per CDR3 protein. The repertoire holds under 1 million distinct CDR3 sequences, with 40% to 50% as singletons. The sample was blood. These receptors all stem from a man aged 60-69 years in good health. The CDR3 runs from the conserved cysteine through the conserved F or W. The D gene is left open where the match is weak. Some rows have no size entry. The others give once, few or many, or a class for an expanded clone.

>TRBJ1-5|TRBV29-1|.|.
TGCAGCGTTCAGGATTCATCCAATCAGCCCCAGCATTTT
CSVQDSSNQPQHF
>TRBJ2-5|TRBV6-2/TRBV6-3|once|.
TGTGCCATCATAGGTCCGGTCGGAGAGACCCAGTACTTC
CAIIGPVGETQYF
>TRBJ2-3|TRBV5-1|.|TRBD2
TGCGCCAGCAGCTTGCCTAGCGGAGATACGCAGTATTTT
CASSLPSGDTQYF
>TRBJ2-7|TRBV15|.|TRBD1
TGTGCCACCAGCAGAGCCCGGGACAGGGCGAACGAGCAGTACTTC
CATSRARDRANEQYF
>TRBJ2-1|TRBV5-6|.|.
TGTGCCAGCAGCTTGGTCGGCAGGGGATCATACAATGAGCAGTTCTTC
CASSLVGRGSYNEQFF
>TRBJ1-1|TRBV29-1|few|.
TGCAGCTTTGGACAGACAAACACTGAAGCTTTCTTT
CSFGQTNTEAFF
>TRBJ2-3|TRBV6-5|.|.
TGTGCCAGCAGTTACTCTATCACAGGTTCCGGCACAGATACGCAGTATTTT
CASSYSITGSGTDTQYF
>TRBJ2-7|TRBV7-9|.|.
TGTGCCAGCAGCGGAGACGTTAATGGACCCTCTAGTCCCTACGAGCAGTACTTC
CASSGDVNGPSSPYEQYF
>TRBJ1-2|TRBV20-1|.|.
TGCAGTGCTGGACCGGACCCAGGGACGAACTATGGCTACACCTTC
CSAGPDPGTNYGYTF
>TRBJ2-1|TRBV6-5|many|.
TGTGCCAGCACTAACGACGCAAGCTCCTACAATGAGCAGTTCTTC
CASTNDASSYNEQFF
>TRBJ2-3|TRBV9|.|TRBD2
TGTGCCAGCAGCGAGTCCCCGGGGGGAAGCACAGATACGCAGTATTTT
CASSESPGGSTDTQYF
>TRBJ1-2|TRBV19|once|TRBD1
TGTGCCAGTAGAAAAGGACAGGGGGTCTATGACTACACCTTC
CASRKGQGVYDYTF
>TRBJ2-5|TRBV7-2|few|.
TGTGCCAGCGGGTCACAGGGATTGAAGACCCAGTACTTC
CASGSQGLKTQYF
>TRBJ2-5|TRBV5-6|.|TRBD2
TGTGCCGGCAGCTTGGCCGGGGGGATCCCTCAAGAGACCCAGTACTTC
CAGSLAGGIPQETQYF
>TRBJ1-5|TRBV14|.|.
TGTGCCAGCAGCCAGTCGTATGGCCAGCCCCAGCATTTT
CASSQSYGQPQHF
>TRBJ1-2|TRBV20-1|few|.
TGCAGTGCTAGAGTAACGGTTGGGCACCCAGCCTACACCTTC
CSARVTVGHPAYTF
>TRBJ2-5|TRBV20-1|many|.
TGCAGTGCCCAAGCGCAGGGGCACCAAGAGACCCAGTACTTC
CSAQAQGHQETQYF
>TRBJ1-4|TRBV27|few|.
TGTGCCAGCAGTTCGTGGGCAACTAATGAAAAACTGTTTTTT
CASSSWATNEKLFF
>TRBJ1-6|TRBV6-6|.|.
TGTGCCAGCACCGTCGACAGTTATTCACCCCTCCACTTT
CASTVDSYSPLHF
>TRBJ2-7|TRBV11-3|many|.
TGTGCCAGCAGCACCCCCGGGGGGCGGACCTACGAGCAGTACTTC
CASSTPGGRTYEQYF
>TRBJ2-3|TRBV2|.|.
TGTGCCAGCAGCCGCTTGGGTGTTACTAGCACAGATACGCAGTATTTT
CASSRLGVTSTDTQYF
>TRBJ1-6|TRBV5-1|.|.
TGCGCCAGCAGCTCCGGGACACCGAATTCACCCCTCCACTTT
CASSSGTPNSPLHF
>TRBJ1-2|TRBV28|.|TRBD1
TGTGCCAGCAGTCCCCCGGACAGGGGGGCCTATGGCTACACCTTC
CASSPPDRGAYGYTF
>TRBJ2-4|TRBV20-1|.|.
TGCAGTGCTAGTGCGGGGAACCTAGCCAAAAACATTCAGTACTTC
CSASAGNLAKNIQYF
>TRBJ1-5|TRBV7-9|few|.
TGTGCCAGCAGCTTAGCAGTCGGCAGGGGCAATCAGCCCCAGCATTTT
CASSLAVGRGNQPQHF
>TRBJ2-2|TRBV20-1|.|.
TGCAGTGCTAGAGATCTGGGCCGGAACACCGGGGAGCTGTTTTTT
CSARDLGRNTGELFF
>TRBJ1-4|TRBV29-1|few|.
TGCAGCGCGGCCAAGTCAACTAATGAAAAACTGTTTTTT
CSAAKSTNEKLFF
>TRBJ2-5|TRBV7-2|.|.
TGTGCCAGCAGCCTACAGAACTACAATGAGCAGTACTTC
CASSLQNYNEQYF